What follows are 6 T cell receptor beta chains derived from one specimen sequenced in a study of technical replicates of blood from a few donors. Using immunoSEQ multiplex PCR, the repertoire was profiled, and TCRdb retains in-frame clones only, with some absent. The sample holds about 93,000 clones; around 96% are singletons and the top ten take just over 0.25%. Sequencing input: T cells isolated from PBMCs. The receptors here all came from a human donor in good health.

This chain connects TRBV19 to TRBJ2-1; 13 nucleotides match TRBD2. V shed 7 bases and J 6 bases; nucleotides not matched to a gene: 18. The CDR3 sequence is 19 residues long. Germline values: CDR1 LNHDA, CDR2 SQIVND (reference sequence). DNA for the CDR3: TGTGCCAGTACCCGACTAAGAGGGACTAGCGGGACGAATCGCAATGAGCAGTTCTTC. Protein sequence: CASTRLRGTSGTNRNEQFF.

The J gene is TRBJ2-3, the V gene TRBV28; no clear D gene. The V end lost 5 bases, the J end lost 4 bases, and 7 bases lay between the germline ends. There are 12 residues in the CDR3. Germline V gene lookup returns CDR1 MDHEN and CDR2 SYDVKM. Here the CDR3 DNA reads TGTGCCAGCAGTACGGTGCCAGATACGCAGTATTTT. Its translation is CASSTVPDTQYF.

The chain employs TRBV18 and TRBJ1-2; TRBD1 matches 7 bases. The CDR3 runs 13 residues. Germline values: CDR1 KGHSH, CDR2 LQKENI. Trimming removed 4 bases from V and 3 bases from J; junction bases left unmatched: 2. CDR3 region: CASSLGTDYGYTF. The CDR3 DNA reads as TGTGCCAGCTCACTCGGGACAGACTATGGCTACACCTTC.

The J gene is TRBJ2-3, the V gene TRBV7-2; D is ambiguous. The CDR3 extends over 14 amino acids. Per germline, CDR1 SGHTA and CDR2 FQGNSA. V gave up 2 bases and J gave up 2 bases, with 8 bases separating them. DNA for the CDR3: TGTGCCAGCAGCTTACCAGCGTACACAGATACGCAGTATTTT. Amino acid sequence: CASSLPAYTDTQYF.

This clone was found once. The gene calls are TRBV7-2 and TRBJ1-5; D not resolved. The CDR3 is made up of 13 amino acids. V was cut by 1 base and J by 6 bases, with 7 bases left in between. Germline V gene data show CDR1 as SGHTA and CDR2 as FQGNSA. In DNA form, the CDR3 reads TGTGCCAGCAGCTTAGAAGCCTCTCAGCCCCAGCATTTT. Amino acid sequence: CASSLEASQPQHF. Looking up the rest from reference TRBV7-2 and TRBJ1-5 gives the full variable domain: GAGVSQSPSNKVTEKGKDVELRCDPISGHTALYWYRQSLGQGLEFLIYFQGNSAPDKSGLPSDRFSAERTGGSVSTLTIQRTQQEDSAVYLCASSLEASQPQHFGDGTRLSIL.

The J gene is TRBJ2-1, the V gene TRBV7-6; 8 bases match TRBD2. This CDR3 spans 14 amino acids. Per germline, CDR1 SGHVS and CDR2 FNYEAQ. The V segment lost 3 bases and the J segment 8 bases; nucleotides outside the gene matches: 6. The CDR3 nucleotides read TGTGCCAGCAGCTTCGGCGGGGGGAACCATGAGCAGTTCTTC. The encoded protein is CASSFGGGNHEQFF.